This T cell receptor beta chain is from a study of blood T cells in healthy people across ages. The germline gives CDR1 SGHTA, CDR2 FQGNSA. The CDR3 has 14 residues. The germline V and J ends were trimmed by 2 bases and 2 bases, with 8 bases remaining between them. With a J-beta primer mix and a sample-barcoded 5' primer, a second PCR ran about 7 to 12 cycles. Template switching added a 12-random-nucleotide identifier to every cDNA molecule. TCRdb reprocessed the 5' RACE reads via MiXCR and lists one record per CDR3 protein. The top ten hold over 30% of the sample, which has about 640,000 distinct CDR3 sequences, about 54% seen once.

The genes are TRBV7-2 and TRBJ2-3, with a tentative D call TRBD1 (5 bases). Sequenced: blood. This receptor was obtained from a man aged 60-69 years in good health. The CDR3 region has the DNA TGTGCCAGCAGCTTAATGGACAACACAGATACGCAGTATTTT. It encodes CASSLMDNTDTQYF.